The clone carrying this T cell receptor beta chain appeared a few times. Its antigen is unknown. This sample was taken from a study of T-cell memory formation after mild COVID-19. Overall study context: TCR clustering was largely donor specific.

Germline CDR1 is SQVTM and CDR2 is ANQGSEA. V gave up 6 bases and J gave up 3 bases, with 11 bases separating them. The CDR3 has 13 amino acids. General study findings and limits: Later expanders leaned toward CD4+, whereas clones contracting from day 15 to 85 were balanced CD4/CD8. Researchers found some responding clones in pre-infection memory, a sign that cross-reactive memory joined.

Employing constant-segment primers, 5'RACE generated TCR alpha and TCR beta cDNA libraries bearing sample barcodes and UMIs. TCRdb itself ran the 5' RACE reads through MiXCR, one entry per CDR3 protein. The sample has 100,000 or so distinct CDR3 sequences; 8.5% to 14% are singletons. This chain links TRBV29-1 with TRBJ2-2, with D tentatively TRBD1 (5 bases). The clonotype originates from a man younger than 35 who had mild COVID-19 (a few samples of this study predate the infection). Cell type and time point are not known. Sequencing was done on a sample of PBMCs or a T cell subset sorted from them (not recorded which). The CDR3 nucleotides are TGCAGCGTCTGTGACAGTTACACCGGGGAGCTGTTTTTT. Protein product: CSVCDSYTGELFF.